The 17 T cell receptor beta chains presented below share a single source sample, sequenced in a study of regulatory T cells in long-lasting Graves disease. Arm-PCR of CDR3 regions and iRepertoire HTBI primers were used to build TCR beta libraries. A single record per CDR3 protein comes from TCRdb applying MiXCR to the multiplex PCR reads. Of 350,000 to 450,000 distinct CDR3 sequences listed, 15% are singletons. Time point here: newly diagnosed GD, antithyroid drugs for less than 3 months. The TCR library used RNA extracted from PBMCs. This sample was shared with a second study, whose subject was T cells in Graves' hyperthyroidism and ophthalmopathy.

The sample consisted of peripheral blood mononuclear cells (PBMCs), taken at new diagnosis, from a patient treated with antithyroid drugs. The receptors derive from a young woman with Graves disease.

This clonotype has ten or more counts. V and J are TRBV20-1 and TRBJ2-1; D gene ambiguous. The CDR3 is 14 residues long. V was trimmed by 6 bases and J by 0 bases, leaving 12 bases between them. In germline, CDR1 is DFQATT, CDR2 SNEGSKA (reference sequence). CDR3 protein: CSATTTYSYNEQFF. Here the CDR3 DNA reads TGCAGTGCCACTACCACCTACTCCTACAATGAGCAGTTCTTC.

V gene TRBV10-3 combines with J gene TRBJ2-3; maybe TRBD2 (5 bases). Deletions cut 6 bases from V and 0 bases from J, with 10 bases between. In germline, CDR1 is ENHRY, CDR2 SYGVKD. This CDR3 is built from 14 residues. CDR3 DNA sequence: TGTGCCATCAGAAGCGGAAGTAGCACAGATACGCAGTATTTT. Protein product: CAIRSGSSTDTQYF.

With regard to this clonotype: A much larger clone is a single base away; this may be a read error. The CDR3 protein is CVSSLVTTTYEQYF. The CDR3, as DNA: TGTGTCAGCAGCTTGGTCACAACTACCTACGAGCAGTACTTC. The rearrangement joins TRBV5-5 to TRBJ2-7, with D unresolved. This CDR3 has 14 residues. Germline values: CDR1 SGHKS, CDR2 YYEKEE (reference sequence).

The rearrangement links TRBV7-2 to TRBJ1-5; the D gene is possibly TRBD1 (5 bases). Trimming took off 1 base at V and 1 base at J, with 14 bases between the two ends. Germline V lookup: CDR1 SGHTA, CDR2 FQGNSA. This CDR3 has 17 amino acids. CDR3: CASSLEVSQGSNQPQHF. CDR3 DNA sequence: TGTGCCAGCAGCTTAGAGGTTAGTCAGGGAAGCAATCAGCCCCAGCATTTT.

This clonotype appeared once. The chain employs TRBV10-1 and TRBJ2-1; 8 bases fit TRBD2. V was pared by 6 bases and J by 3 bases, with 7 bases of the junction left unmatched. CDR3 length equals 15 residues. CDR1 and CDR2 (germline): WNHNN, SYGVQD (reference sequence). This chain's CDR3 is CASSRGGVGYNEQFF. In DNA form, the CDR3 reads TGCGCCAGCAGCCGGGGGGGAGTTGGCTACAATGAGCAGTTCTTC.

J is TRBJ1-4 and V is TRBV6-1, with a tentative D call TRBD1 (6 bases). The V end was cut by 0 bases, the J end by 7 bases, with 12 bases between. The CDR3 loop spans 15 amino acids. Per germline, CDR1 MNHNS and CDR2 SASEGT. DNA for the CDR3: TGTGCCAGCAGTGAAGCGGAACAGGGTGGTGAAAAACTGTTTTTT. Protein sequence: CASSEAEQGGEKLFF.

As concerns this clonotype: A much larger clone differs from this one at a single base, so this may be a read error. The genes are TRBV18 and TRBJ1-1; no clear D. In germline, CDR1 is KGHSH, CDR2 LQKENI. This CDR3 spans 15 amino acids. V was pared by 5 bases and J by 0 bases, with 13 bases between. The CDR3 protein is CASSAQASMNTEAFF. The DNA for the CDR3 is TGTGCCAGCTCAGCCCAAGCGAGTATGAACACTGAAGCTTTCTTT.

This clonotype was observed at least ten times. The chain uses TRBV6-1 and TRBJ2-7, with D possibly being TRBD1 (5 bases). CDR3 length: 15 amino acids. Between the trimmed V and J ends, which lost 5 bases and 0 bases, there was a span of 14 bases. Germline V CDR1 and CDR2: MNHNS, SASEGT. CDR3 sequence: CASSTRPQGSYEQYF. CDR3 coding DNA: TGTGCCAGCAGTACCCGGCCTCAGGGCTCCTACGAGCAGTACTTC.

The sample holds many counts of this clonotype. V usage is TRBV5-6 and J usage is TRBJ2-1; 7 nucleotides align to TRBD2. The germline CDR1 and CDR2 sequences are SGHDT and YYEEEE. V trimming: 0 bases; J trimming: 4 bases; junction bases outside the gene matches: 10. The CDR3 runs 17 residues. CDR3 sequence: CASSLAKLAVGYNEQFF. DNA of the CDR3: TGTGCCAGCAGCTTGGCCAAGCTAGCGGTCGGGTACAATGAGCAGTTCTTC.

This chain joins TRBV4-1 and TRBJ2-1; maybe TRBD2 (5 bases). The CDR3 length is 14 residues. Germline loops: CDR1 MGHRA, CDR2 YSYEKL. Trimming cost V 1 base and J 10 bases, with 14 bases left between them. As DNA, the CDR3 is TGCGCCAGCAGCCAAGGTCCCGGAGGTTACGAGCAGTTCTTC. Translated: CASSQGPGGYEQFF.

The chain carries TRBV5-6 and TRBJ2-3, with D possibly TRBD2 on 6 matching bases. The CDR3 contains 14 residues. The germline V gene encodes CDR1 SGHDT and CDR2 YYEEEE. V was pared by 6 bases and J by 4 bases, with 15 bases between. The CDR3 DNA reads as TGTGCCAGCACTATGGAGGGGCGGCCAGATACGCAGTATTTT. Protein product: CASTMEGRPDTQYF.

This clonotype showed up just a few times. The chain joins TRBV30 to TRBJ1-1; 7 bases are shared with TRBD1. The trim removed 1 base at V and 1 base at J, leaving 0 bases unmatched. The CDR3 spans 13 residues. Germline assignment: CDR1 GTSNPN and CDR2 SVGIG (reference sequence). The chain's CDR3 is CAWSGTGNTEAFF. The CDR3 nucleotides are TGTGCCTGGAGTGGGACAGGGAACACTGAAGCTTTCTTT.

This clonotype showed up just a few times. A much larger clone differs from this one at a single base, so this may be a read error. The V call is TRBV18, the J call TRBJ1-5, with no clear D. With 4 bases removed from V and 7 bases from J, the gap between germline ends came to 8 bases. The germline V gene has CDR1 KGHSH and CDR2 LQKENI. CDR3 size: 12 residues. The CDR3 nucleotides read TGTGCCAGCTCACGGGCTGGGCAGCCCCAGCATTTT. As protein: CASSRAGQPQHF.

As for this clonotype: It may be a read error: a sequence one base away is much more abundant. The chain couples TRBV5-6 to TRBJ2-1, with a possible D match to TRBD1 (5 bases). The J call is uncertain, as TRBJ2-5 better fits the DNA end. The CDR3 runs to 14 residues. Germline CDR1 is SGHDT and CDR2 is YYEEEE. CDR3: CASSFVARGETQYF. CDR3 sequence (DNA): TGTGCCAGCAGCTTCGTCGCAAGGGGAGAGACCCAGTACTTC.

The chain's CDR3 is CASSLAGVGEQFF. Here the CDR3 DNA reads TGTGCCAGCAGTTTAGCGGGAGTGGGCGAGCAGTTCTTC. V and J are TRBV12-3 or TRBV12-4 and TRBJ2-1, with D perhaps matching TRBD2 (5 bases). The V gene lost 0 bases and the J gene lost 10 bases, with 10 bases spanning the gap. CDR3 size: 13 residues.

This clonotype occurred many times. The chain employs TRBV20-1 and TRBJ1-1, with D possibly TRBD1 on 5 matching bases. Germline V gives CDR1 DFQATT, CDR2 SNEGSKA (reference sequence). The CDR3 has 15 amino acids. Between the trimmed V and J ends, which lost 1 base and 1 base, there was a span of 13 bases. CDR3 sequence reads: CSARGVPDRNTEAFF. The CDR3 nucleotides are TGCAGTGCTAGAGGGGTCCCAGACAGGAACACTGAAGCTTTCTTT.

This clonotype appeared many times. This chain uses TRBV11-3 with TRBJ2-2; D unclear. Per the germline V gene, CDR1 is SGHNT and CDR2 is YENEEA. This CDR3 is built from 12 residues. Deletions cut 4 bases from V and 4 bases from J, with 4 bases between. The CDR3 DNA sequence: TGTGCCAGCAGCTCGACCACCGGGGAGCTGTTTTTT. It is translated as CASSSTTGELFF.